This TCR beta chain was found in a study of blood T cell repertoires in COVID-19. Across the whole study: From the United States, Italy and Spain came samples of acute and convalescent COVID-19. PBMCs, B-cell-depleted T cells, or T cells provided the cDNA or gDNA that made up the material.

This CDR3 is built from 16 residues. CDR1 and CDR2 (germline): SGHNT, YYREEE (reference sequence). Unmatched junction bases numbered 6, after V lost 4 bases and J lost 2 bases. In the original analysis: Estimated nucleated cell counts came from reference gene primer amplification. The data were produced by immunoSEQ multiplex PCR, yet TCRdb's version contains in-frame clones alone and is incomplete. The V and J calls and clone size come from that table; D and trimming were worked out from the DNA. In the table there are around 110,000 clones, 75% to 85% of which are singletons. The receptor comes from an older man with acute or convalescent COVID-19. The genes are TRBV5-4 and TRBJ2-2; TRBD1 matches at 9 bases. Sequencing was carried out using peripheral blood. CDR3 bases: TGTGCCAGCAGCCCCCCGGGACAGGGTAACACCGGGGAGCTGTTTTTT. Translation: CASSPPGQGNTGELFF.